The sequence of this TCR beta chain was determined in a study of cytomegalovirus exposure and HLA in healthy donors. About this clone: Its antigen is unidentified.

V shed 1 base, J shed 4 bases, and the junction held 4 bases outside the gene matches. The germline CDR1 and CDR2 sequences are MGHRA and YSYEKL. The length of the CDR3 is 15 residues. Findings and caveats of the study: TCR beta V- and J-gene trimming was later associated with a missense DCLRE1C variant.

A multiplex PCR was run with 60 Vbeta primers and 13 Jbeta primers. Clones were sequenced by immunoSEQ multiplex PCR, and TCRdb holds only the in-frame ones, with some missing. This sample's clone table lists around 45,000 clones. The clonotype comes from a male donor in good health and CMV-seronegative. The V and J genes are TRBV4-1 and TRBJ2-3, with 8 nucleotides matching TRBD2. The sample was PBMCs. For the CDR3, the DNA is TGCGCCAGCAGCCAAGTGGGACTAGATCCAGATACGCAGTATTTT. Translating gives CASSQVGLDPDTQYF.